These 21 T cell receptor beta chains share one sample of origin, sequenced in a study of CD8 T cells in ankylosing spondylitis. One entry per CDR3 protein, called by TCRdb with MiXCR from the 5' RACE reads. The data contain about 160,000 distinct CDR3 sequences, approximately 9.9% of them seen just once; the ten biggest clones take up approximately 16%. Input material: blood, either unsorted or a sorted T cell fraction (not recorded which). These receptors were taken from a female donor with ankylosing spondylitis or in good health (not recorded which).

This clonotype turned up a few times. The gene calls are TRBV7-9 and TRBJ2-3; D is unclear. The germline CDR1 and CDR2 sequences are SEHNR and FQNEAQ (reference sequence). V gave up 1 base and J gave up 4 bases, with 6 bases separating them. The CDR3 has 13 amino acids. The CDR3 coding sequence is TGTGCCAGCAGCTTAGAAGTTCCAGATACGCAGTATTTT. Translation: CASSLEVPDTQYF.

This clonotype has a handful of counts. The rearrangement joins TRBV25-1 to TRBJ1-6; 8 nucleotides align to TRBD1. The CDR3 has 13 amino acids. V lost 8 bases, J lost 8 bases, and 5 bases stayed unmatched. Germline CDR1 MGHDK, CDR2 SYGVNS. The DNA of the CDR3 is TGTGCCAGCCGGGACAGGACCGATTCACCCCTCCACTTT. The encoded protein is CASRDRTDSPLHF. Using reference TRBV25-1 and TRBJ1-6 for the parts outside the CDR3, the full variable domain is EADIYQTPRYLVIGTGKKITLECSQTMGHDKMYWYQQDPGMELHLIHYSYGVNSTEKGDLSSESTVSRIRTEHFPLTLESARPSHTSQYLCASRDRTDSPLHFGNGTRLTVT.

This clonotype was observed a handful of times. The rearrangement joins TRBV11-2 to TRBJ2-7; D unresolved. The germline gives CDR1 SGHAT, CDR2 FQNNGV. Trimming took off 2 bases at V and 1 base at J, with 12 bases between the two ends. The CDR3 extends over 15 amino acids. CDR3 amino acids: CASSLHSAPSYEQYF. Written as DNA, the CDR3 is TGTGCCAGCAGCTTACACAGTGCCCCATCCTACGAGCAGTACTTC.

The J gene is TRBJ2-7, the V gene TRBV2; possibly TRBD2 for D (5 bases). The V end was cut by 7 bases, the J end by 0 bases, with 10 bases between. The CDR3 consists of 13 residues. Germline CDR1 reads SNHLY; CDR2 reads FYNNEI. CDR3 DNA sequence: TGTGCCAGCAACCAGCGGTTCTCCTACGAGCAGTACTTC. It encodes CASNQRFSYEQYF. Combining the CDR3 with reference TRBV2 and TRBJ2-7 gives the whole variable domain EPEVTQTPSHQVTQMGQEVILRCVPISNHLYFYWYRQILGQKVEFLVSFYNNEISEKSEIFDDQFSVERPDGSNFTLKIRSTKLEDSAMYFCASNQRFSYEQYFGPGTRLTVT.

This chain uses TRBV10-3 with TRBJ1-6; D might be TRBD1 (5 bases). This CDR3 is built from 14 residues. Germline CDR1 ENHRY, CDR2 SYGVKD. Trimming shortened V by 6 bases and J by 8 bases, and 14 bases separated the two germline ends. CDR3 amino acids: CAIRKGTADSPLHF. Written as DNA, the CDR3 is TGTGCCATCAGGAAGGGGACCGCGGATTCACCCCTCCACTTT.

The chain has TRBV12-3 or TRBV12-4 and TRBJ1-5; 7 bases agree with TRBD1. The CDR3 contains 14 residues. Germline trimming cut 3 bases from V and 6 bases from J; bases unmatched to any gene: 5. CDR3 in DNA: TGTGCCAGCAGTTTTTCAGGGGGTGGTCAGCCCCAGCATTTT. This encodes CASSFSGGGQPQHF.

This clonotype was seen a handful of times. The chain combines TRBV11-2 with TRBJ2-5, with D perhaps matching TRBD2 (5 bases). CDR1 is SGHAT and CDR2 is FQNNGV in the germline V gene. The CDR3 extends over 14 amino acids. Trimming took off 5 bases at V and 4 bases at J, with 14 bases between the two ends. The CDR3 reads CASSAVAEAETQYF. CDR3 nucleotide sequence: TGTGCCAGCAGCGCCGTCGCGGAGGCAGAGACCCAGTACTTC.

The table lists this clonotype with many counts. This sequence joins TRBV7-9 and TRBJ2-7; maybe TRBD2 (5 bases). V dropped 5 bases and J dropped 0 bases, with 11 bases sitting between them. This CDR3 has 14 residues. Germline CDR1 and CDR2: SEHNR and FQNEAQ (reference sequence). In nucleotides, the CDR3 is TGTGCCAGCAGCCCCTCAAGCGGCTCCTACGAGCAGTACTTC. Translating it yields CASSPSSGSYEQYF.

This clonotype was seen repeatedly, ten times or more. The V and J genes are TRBV7-9 and TRBJ1-1; tentatively, D is TRBD1 (5 bases). The CDR3 is made up of 13 amino acids. V lost 3 bases to trimming and J lost 4 bases, with 9 bases between them. Germline-derived CDR1 and CDR2 are SEHNR and FQNEAQ (reference sequence). The chain's CDR3 is CASSLGESTEAFF. For the CDR3, the DNA is TGTGCCAGCAGCTTGGGGGAAAGCACTGAAGCTTTCTTT.

J is TRBJ2-5 and V is TRBV13, with 12 bases aligning to TRBD2. CDR3 length: 17 residues. V shed 5 bases, J shed 5 bases, and the junction held 12 bases outside the gene matches. The germline gives CDR1 PRHDT, CDR2 FYEKMQ (reference sequence). The CDR3 sequence is CASSRVSSGRAGETQYF. DNA for the CDR3: TGTGCCAGCAGCCGGGTCTCTAGCGGGAGGGCCGGGGAGACCCAGTACTTC.

The chain joins TRBV4-1 to TRBJ2-1; D ambiguous. This CDR3 is built from 11 residues. Germline lookup yields CDR1 MGHRA and CDR2 YSYEKL. Between the trimmed V and J ends, which lost 3 bases and 9 bases, there was a span of 6 bases. This CDR3 reads CASSQFGEQFF. The DNA of the CDR3 is TGCGCCAGCAGCCAGTTCGGTGAGCAGTTCTTC.

This clonotype occurred a few times. This rearrangement joins TRBV7-8 to TRBJ2-7, with 7 bases aligning to TRBD2. V trimming: 2 bases; J trimming: 2 bases; junction bases outside the gene matches: 3. Germline V gene data show CDR1 as SGHVS and CDR2 as FQNEAQ. The length of the CDR3 is 14 residues. The CDR3 protein is CASSLYGTTYEQYF. Written as DNA, the CDR3 is TGTGCCAGCAGCTTATACGGGACTACCTACGAGCAGTACTTC.

This clonotype has a count of ten or more. This chain joins TRBV4-3 and TRBJ2-7; a possible D gene is TRBD1 (5 bases). The CDR3 spans 13 residues. V lost 0 bases and J lost 4, with 7 bases in between. Germline V gene data show CDR1 as LGHNA and CDR2 as YSLEER. The CDR3 region is CASSQDREYEQYF. CDR3 nucleotides: TGCGCCAGCAGCCAAGACAGGGAATACGAGCAGTACTTC.

CDR3 sequence (DNA): TGTGCCAGCAGCTCCCCACTACTAGGGACCCAGTACTTC. Translated, it gives CASSSPLLGTQYF. The chain joins TRBV28 to TRBJ2-5, with D maybe TRBD2 (5 bases). The CDR3 runs 13 residues. V gave up 6 bases and J gave up 7 bases, with 15 bases separating them. Germline-derived CDR1 and CDR2 are MDHEN and SYDVKM.

This clonotype has only a few counts. This chain connects TRBV6-1 to TRBJ1-2; D ambiguous. The germline gives CDR1 MNHNS, CDR2 SASEGT. This CDR3 is 13 amino acids long. V was shortened by 7 bases and J by 4 bases, with 13 bases between the two germline ends. CDR3 protein: CASTSRQAYGYTF. As DNA, the CDR3 is TGTGCCAGCACCTCGCGGCAGGCCTATGGCTACACCTTC.

This clonotype was picked up a small number of times. The V call is TRBV27, the J call TRBJ2-1, with 8 bases identical to TRBD2. There are 15 residues in the CDR3. J lost 14 bases, V lost 6 bases, and 18 bases had no gene match. The V gene's germline CDR1 is MNHEY and CDR2 SMNVEV (reference sequence). Written as DNA, the CDR3 is TGTGCCAGCAGCCTTAGAGGTCCTATGTGGCGGGAGGAGTTCTTC. This translates into CASSLRGPMWREEFF.

The rearrangement joins TRBV30 to TRBJ2-1, with 9 bases fitting TRBD2. V shed 1 base and J 5 bases; nucleotides not matched to a gene: 9. The CDR3 loop spans 16 amino acids. Germline V gene lookup returns CDR1 GTSNPN and CDR2 SVGIG (reference sequence). The CDR3 spells CAWSALAGTRNNEQFF. CDR3 DNA sequence: TGTGCCTGGAGTGCCCTAGCGGGAACTCGGAACAATGAGCAGTTCTTC. The full variable domain, its missing parts supplied by reference TRBV30 and TRBJ2-1, is SQTIHQWPATLVQPVGSPLSLECTVEGTSNPNLYWYRQAAGRGLQLLFYSVGIGQISSEVPQNLSASRPQDRQFILSSKKLLLSDSGFYLCAWSALAGTRNNEQFFGPGTRLTVL.

This clonotype was detected a few times. This sequence joins TRBV18 and TRBJ1-5; D is possibly TRBD1 (5 bases). Trimming removed 8 bases at V and 3 bases at J, with 17 bases between. Germline loops: CDR1 KGHSH, CDR2 LQKENI. The CDR3 length is 15 residues. The CDR3 region has the DNA TGTGCCAGCACCTCTGGGGCAGACCTCAATCAGCCCCAGCATTTT. As protein: CASTSGADLNQPQHF.

This clonotype was seen a few times. The chain is built from TRBV20-1 and TRBJ2-2; 10 nucleotides line up with TRBD2. The junction had 1 base not matched to a gene; V was cut back by 8 bases and J by 1 base. This CDR3 is built from 13 residues. The V gene's germline CDR1 is DFQATT and CDR2 SNEGSKA (reference sequence). CDR3 in amino acids: CSLAGENTGELFF. The CDR3 region has the DNA TGCAGTCTAGCGGGAGAGAACACCGGGGAGCTGTTTTTT.

This CDR3 is CASSPRLVPDTQYF. CDR3 bases: TGTGCCAGCAGCCCCCGACTAGTCCCAGATACGCAGTATTTT. The V and J genes are TRBV7-3 and TRBJ2-3; possible D gene TRBD2, 6 bases. CDR3 length equals 14 residues. The germline CDR1 and CDR2 sequences are SGHTA and FQGTGA. Trimming took off 5 bases at V and 4 bases at J, with 13 bases between the two ends.

The genes are TRBV7-9 and TRBJ1-5, with unresolved D. The CDR3 runs to 13 residues. Germline lookup yields CDR1 SEHNR and CDR2 FQNEAQ (reference sequence). V was pared by 0 bases and J by 6 bases, with 6 bases between. DNA for the CDR3: TGTGCCAGCAGCTTAGCGGGTGGTCAGCCCCAGCATTTT. Translation gives CASSLAGGQPQHF.